These T cell receptor beta chains were read from a single sample in a study of CD4 T cells in relation to SARS-CoV-2 and coronaviruses. Their recognized antigens are unknown. Profiled with immunoSEQ multiplex PCR; TCRdb holds only in-frame clones, not every one. The sample lists almost 30,000 clones, roughly 72% seen once, with roughly 15% in the top ten. Sequences were obtained from CD4+ T cells from PBMCs, cultured in vitro. The receptors were sampled from a human donor in good health. Both conserved end residues are trimmed from each CDR3. A D gene is named only where the DNA matches it firmly.

j_call: TRBJ1-1; d_call: NA; v_call: TRBV4-1; cdr3_aa: ASSYRGSTEAF
j_call: TRBJ2-5; d_call: TRBD2; v_call: TRBV25-1; cdr3_aa: ASSLGAGGPKETQY
j_call: TRBJ2-5; d_call: TRBD2; v_call: TRBV29-1; cdr3_aa: SAGTSGGGTQY
j_call: TRBJ1-2; d_call: NA; v_call: TRBV11-2; cdr3_aa: ASSLEVNYGYT
j_call: TRBJ2-5; d_call: NA; v_call: TRBV12-5; cdr3_aa: ASAWGGSQETQY
j_call: TRBJ2-4; d_call: TRBD1; v_call: TRBV19; cdr3_aa: ASSKTGEHIQY
j_call: TRBJ1-2; d_call: TRBD1; v_call: TRBV5-1; cdr3_aa: ASSGTGGLLGYT
j_call: TRBJ1-2; d_call: NA; v_call: TRBV4-3; cdr3_aa: ASSQGVGYGYT
j_call: TRBJ1-2; d_call: TRBD1; v_call: TRBV2; cdr3_aa: ASSRQGADYGYT
j_call: TRBJ2-1; d_call: TRBD2; v_call: TRBV5-1; cdr3_aa: ASSARGLAGVNEQF
j_call: TRBJ1-1; d_call: NA; v_call: TRBV19; cdr3_aa: ASSIVDGPEAF
j_call: TRBJ1-2; d_call: NA; v_call: TRBV19; cdr3_aa: ASSIVRVQSNYGYT
j_call: TRBJ1-2; d_call: NA; v_call: TRBV10-3; cdr3_aa: AINTQVYGYT
j_call: TRBJ1-5; d_call: NA; v_call: TRBV5-1; cdr3_aa: ASSLGGDQPQH
j_call: TRBJ2-1; d_call: NA; v_call: TRBV25-1; cdr3_aa: ASSLESYNEQF
j_call: TRBJ1-1; d_call: NA; v_call: TRBV11-3; cdr3_aa: ASSLTENTEAF
j_call: TRBJ2-5; d_call: NA; v_call: TRBV29-1; cdr3_aa: SVEDGGRETQY
j_call: TRBJ1-2; d_call: NA; v_call: TRBV19; cdr3_aa: ASYGGARGTNYT
j_call: TRBJ2-2; d_call: NA; v_call: TRBV19; cdr3_aa: ASKPGLGTGELF
j_call: TRBJ1-2; d_call: NA; v_call: TRBV3-1/TRBV3-2; cdr3_aa: ASSQTNYGYT
j_call: TRBJ1-2; d_call: TRBD1; v_call: TRBV2; cdr3_aa: ASSRTGANYGYT
j_call: TRBJ1-5; d_call: NA; v_call: TRBV12-3/TRBV12-4; cdr3_aa: ASGGTTNQPQH
j_call: TRBJ1-6; d_call: NA; v_call: TRBV9; cdr3_aa: ASSVAGDPYSPLH
j_call: TRBJ1-1; d_call: NA; v_call: TRBV7-9; cdr3_aa: ASSWGAQSEAF
j_call: TRBJ1-2; d_call: NA; v_call: TRBV18; cdr3_aa: ASSLTATNYGYT
j_call: TRBJ1-4; d_call: TRBD1; v_call: TRBV10-3; cdr3_aa: AISENRGSEKLF
j_call: TRBJ1-2; d_call: NA; v_call: TRBV7-9; cdr3_aa: ASSLEGGGYGYT
j_call: TRBJ2-5; d_call: TRBD2; v_call: TRBV2; cdr3_aa: ASKGLAGGLETQY
j_call: TRBJ2-5; d_call: NA; v_call: TRBV2; cdr3_aa: ASRPDQETQY
j_call: TRBJ1-2; d_call: NA; v_call: TRBV5-1; cdr3_aa: ASSLETVTNYGYT
j_call: TRBJ1-5; d_call: NA; v_call: TRBV18; cdr3_aa: ASSPAQGASNQPQH
j_call: TRBJ2-3; d_call: NA; v_call: TRBV10-3; cdr3_aa: AISITDTQY
j_call: TRBJ1-1; d_call: NA; v_call: TRBV29-1; cdr3_aa: SAPGQVNTEAF
j_call: TRBJ2-2; d_call: NA; v_call: TRBV7-3; cdr3_aa: ASSLGGRGTGELF